The 8 T cell receptor beta chains reported below all come from one sample, sequenced in a study of spatial heterogeneity in lung cancer. A single record per CDR3 protein comes from TCRdb applying MiXCR to the 5' RACE reads. Among tens of thousands of distinct CDR3 sequences, 4.5% to 7% were seen once, and the ten largest hold approximately 30%. Specified time point: sample taken at primary tumor resection. This specimen was PBMCs, taken at surgery. The source is a male donor with early-stage non-small cell lung cancer.

This clonotype was recorded at least ten times. The gene calls are TRBV2 and TRBJ2-5; TRBD2 matches at 8 bases. With 2 bases clipped from V and 2 bases from J, the junction kept 7 bases outside the gene matches. The CDR3 has 16 residues. Germline loops: CDR1 SNHLY, CDR2 FYNNEI. CDR3 residues: CASSEQGGGIQETQYF. DNA of the CDR3: TGTGCCAGCAGTGAACAGGGCGGGGGGATTCAAGAGACCCAGTACTTC.

The gene calls are TRBV9 and TRBJ2-5; TRBD1 matches 9 bases. Per the germline V gene, CDR1 is SGDLS and CDR2 is YYNGEE. This CDR3 is 15 amino acids long. The ends lost 3 bases at V and 2 bases at J; junction bases unmatched: 5. CDR3 region: CASSERTGVQETQYF. CDR3 nucleotides: TGTGCCAGCAGCGAAAGGACAGGGGTTCAAGAGACCCAGTACTTC.

This clonotype occurred a few times. The DNA of the CDR3 is TGCGCCAGCAGCCAAAGGGACAGCGAATACGAGCAGTACTTC. Translating gives CASSQRDSEYEQYF. This chain joins TRBV4-1 and TRBJ2-7, with TRBD1 identical over 7 bases. Unmatched junction bases numbered 5, after V lost 2 bases and J lost 4 bases. The germline gives CDR1 MGHRA, CDR2 YSYEKL. The CDR3 is 14 amino acids.

This clonotype was counted ten times or more. The chain recombines TRBV7-9 with TRBJ2-2; D unclear. The V and J ends lost 5 bases and 3 bases respectively, with 10 bases between them. The CDR3 totals 14 residues. Germline V gene lookup returns CDR1 SEHNR and CDR2 FQNEAQ (reference sequence). CDR3 in amino acids: CASSPFGDTGELFF. In DNA form, the CDR3 reads TGTGCCAGCAGCCCCTTTGGTGACACCGGGGAGCTGTTTTTT.

There are many counts of this clonotype. The rearrangement links TRBV11-3 to TRBJ1-1; D is unresolved. Germline V gene sequence: CDR1 SGHNT, CDR2 YENEEA. Trimming pared 5 bases from V and 3 bases from J, leaving 10 bases between. The CDR3 runs 13 residues. The CDR3 DNA follows: TGTGCCAGCAGCCTAACCCAGGACACTGAAGCTTTCTTT. Its protein product is CASSLTQDTEAFF.

This clonotype was seen at least ten times. This sequence joins TRBV12-3 or TRBV12-4 and TRBJ2-7; possible D gene TRBD1, 5 bases. The CDR3 contains 14 residues. Trimming shortened V by 6 bases and J by 1 base, and 13 bases separated the two germline ends. The CDR3: CASSYSGFSYEQYF. The CDR3, as DNA: TGTGCCAGCAGCTACTCAGGGTTTTCCTACGAGCAGTACTTC.

V and J are TRBV5-6 and TRBJ1-4; 7 bases agree with TRBD1. CDR1 is SGHDT and CDR2 is YYEEEE in the germline V gene. J lost 5 bases, V lost 4 bases, and 5 bases had no gene match. The CDR3 extends over 14 amino acids. Here the CDR3 DNA reads TGTGCCAGCAGCCGGGGACAGAGGAATGAAAAACTGTTTTTT. Protein product: CASSRGQRNEKLFF.

This clonotype is medium-sized (0.01 to 0.1%). This chain connects TRBV14 to TRBJ1-4; D may be TRBD1 (6 bases). The CDR3 runs to 16 residues. CDR1 and CDR2 (germline): SGHDN, FVKESK. V lost 4 bases and J 5 bases, leaving 17 bases between the germline ends. The CDR3, as DNA: TGTGCCAGCAGCCCCGGACAGCCCGAAAGGAATGAAAAACTGTTTTTT. The encoded protein is CASSPGQPERNEKLFF. The full variable domain, in which reference TRBV14 and TRBJ1-4 provide the parts outside the CDR3, is EAGVTQFPSHSVIEKGQTVTLRCDPISGHDNLYWYRRVMGKEIKFLLHFVKESKQDESGMPNNRFLAERTGGTYSTLKVQPAELEDSGVYFCASSPGQPERNEKLFFGSGTQLSVL.